The 12 T cell receptor beta chains below were found in one sample sequenced in a study of blood T cell repertoires in COVID-19. Sequencing was performed with immunoSEQ multiplex PCR; in TCRdb, only in-frame clones are kept and a portion is missing. Here the sample spans about 150,000 clones, around 83% being singletons. The sequencing input was peripheral blood. These receptors originate from a man aged 65-85 years who had recovered from COVID-19.

V gene TRBV5-1 combines with J gene TRBJ2-7, with 11 bases matching TRBD2. Germline CDR1 and CDR2: SGHRS and YFSETQ. The CDR3 extends over 15 amino acids. Trimming removed 4 bases from V and 3 bases from J; junction bases left unmatched: 6. CDR3 loop: CASSEGTSGDYEQYF. CDR3 coding DNA: TGCGCCAGCAGCGAAGGGACTAGCGGAGACTACGAGCAGTACTTC.

The chain has TRBV12-5 and TRBJ1-1, with 8 nucleotides matching TRBD1. CDR1 and CDR2 (germline): LGHNT, FRNRAP. The J segment lost 5 bases and the V segment lost 6 bases, leaving 5 bases of the junction unmatched. CDR3 length equals 13 residues. CDR3 loop: CASGRQGRTEAFF. In DNA, the CDR3 is TGTGCTAGTGGGCGACAGGGGAGGACTGAAGCTTTCTTT.

In this sample, this clone turned up a few times. The chain employs TRBV5-1 and TRBJ1-1; tentative D call: TRBD1 (6 bases). Looked up from germline, CDR1 is SGHRS and CDR2 is YFSETQ. This CDR3 has 16 residues. Trimming left V 4 bases short and J 4 bases short, with 20 bases between. The CDR3 loop is CASSVGDNHLGTEAFF. The CDR3 nucleotides are TGCGCCAGCAGCGTCGGGGACAATCACCTGGGCACTGAAGCTTTCTTT.

The CDR3 region is CASSLLQGITEAFF. CDR3 DNA sequence: TGTGCCAGCAGCTTGTTACAGGGAATCACTGAAGCTTTCTTT. The chain carries TRBV5-6 and TRBJ1-1; the D gene is possibly TRBD1 (6 bases). The CDR3 contains 14 residues. The V and J ends lost 1 base and 4 bases respectively, with 11 bases between them. The V gene's germline CDR1 is SGHDT and CDR2 YYEEEE.

This chain connects TRBV19 to TRBJ1-5; 7 bases match TRBD1. J lost 7 bases, V lost 10 bases, and 10 bases had no gene match. From germline, CDR1 is LNHDA and CDR2 SQIVND (reference sequence). This CDR3 comprises 13 residues. CDR3 protein: CAIRDREGQPQHF. DNA for the CDR3: TGTGCCATTCGAGACAGGGAAGGACAGCCCCAGCATTTT.

V usage is TRBV5-1 and J usage is TRBJ2-2, with TRBD2 matching 10 bases. V shed 1 base and J 5 bases; nucleotides not matched to a gene: 5. The CDR3 is made up of 16 amino acids. Germline CDR1 SGHRS, CDR2 YFSETQ. The DNA of the CDR3 is TGCGCCAGCAGCTTGTGGCTAGCGGGAGCAACCGGGGAGCTGTTTTTT. It specifies CASSLWLAGATGELFF.

This CDR3 is CASEKGRAEAFF. CDR3 bases: TGTGCCAGCGAGAAAGGGAGGGCTGAAGCTTTCTTT. The V gene is TRBV28, the J gene TRBJ1-1; no definite D call. The V gene lost 8 bases and the J gene lost 6 bases, with 13 bases spanning the gap. CDR1 and CDR2 from the germline V gene are MDHEN and SYDVKM. CDR3 length: 12 amino acids.

This chain uses TRBV5-5 with TRBJ2-2; D unclear. The germline V gene encodes CDR1 SGHKS and CDR2 YYEKEE (reference sequence). V lost 3 bases to trimming and J lost 3 bases, with 12 bases between them. The CDR3 loop spans 15 amino acids. CDR3 in amino acids: CASSSLGIDTGELFF. The CDR3 coding sequence is TGTGCCAGCAGCTCCCTAGGTATCGACACCGGGGAGCTGTTTTTT.

The genes are TRBV7-9 and TRBJ1-2; tentatively, D is TRBD1 (5 bases). The germline V gene encodes CDR1 SEHNR and CDR2 FQNEAQ (reference sequence). This CDR3 is 18 amino acids long. Trimming cost V 2 bases and J 3 bases, with 22 bases left between them. CDR3 amino acids: CASSLPHKGGTNYYGYTF. Written as DNA, the CDR3 is TGTGCCAGCAGCTTACCCCACAAGGGAGGGACCAATTACTATGGCTACACCTTC.

The chain links TRBV2 to TRBJ2-7; 8 bases are a match to TRBD2. CDR3 size: 14 residues. The J segment lost 5 bases and the V segment lost 6 bases, leaving 9 bases of the junction unmatched. Germline V lookup: CDR1 SNHLY, CDR2 FYNNEI. The CDR3 nucleotides read TGTGCCAGCAGCGGGGGAGCGGGAGTCCACGAGCAGTACTTC. It is translated as CASSGGAGVHEQYF.

The chain employs TRBV3-1 (or the pseudogene TRBV3-2) and TRBJ2-3; a possible D gene is TRBD1 (5 bases). V lost 4 bases, J lost 0 bases, and 14 bases lay in between. Germline assignment: CDR1 LGHDT and CDR2 YNNKEL (reference sequence). The CDR3 is made up of 16 amino acids. The CDR3, as DNA: TGTGCCAGCAGCCGGGGCTCTAGATCTAGCACAGATACGCAGTATTTT. This translates into CASSRGSRSSTDTQYF.

This rearrangement joins TRBV10-3 to TRBJ2-3; 8 nucleotides line up with TRBD2. Per germline, CDR1 ENHRY and CDR2 SYGVKD. The length of the CDR3 is 15 residues. V was pared by 3 bases and J by 1 base, with 3 bases of the junction left unmatched. This chain's CDR3 is CAISDSLAGTDTQYF. As DNA, the CDR3 is TGTGCCATCAGTGACTCACTAGCGGGCACAGATACGCAGTATTTT.